Presented here are 3 T cell receptor beta chains from one specimen sequenced in a study of blood T cell repertoires in COVID-19. Generated by immunoSEQ multiplex PCR, the TCRdb table keeps only in-frame clones and is missing some. The sample has 150,000 or so clones, 70% to 80% seen once. Sequencing was carried out using peripheral blood. These receptor sequences come from a woman aged 45-65 years with active or convalescent COVID-19.

This clone was observed a single time. The rearrangement uses TRBV24-1 and TRBJ2-1, with D tentatively TRBD2 (7 bases). The CDR3 has 12 residues. The V end was cut by 11 bases, the J end by 6 bases, with 13 bases between. CDR1 is KGHDR, CDR2 SFDVKD, per germline. The CDR3 spells CASQGGGNEQFF. As DNA, the CDR3 is TGTGCCAGCCAGGGAGGGGGCAATGAGCAGTTCTTC.

The chain is built from TRBV6-6 and TRBJ1-2; D perhaps matches TRBD1 (5 bases). Germline V lookup: CDR1 MNHNY, CDR2 SVGAGI (reference sequence). The CDR3 runs to 15 residues. Trimming pared 2 bases from V and 0 bases from J, leaving 10 bases between. The CDR3: CASSYVTASNYGYTF. As DNA, the CDR3 is TGTGCCAGCAGTTACGTGACAGCTTCTAACTATGGCTACACCTTC.

This clone has more than one count but fewer than ten. The gene calls are TRBV6-6 and TRBJ1-5, with D unclear. Germline V gives CDR1 MNHNY, CDR2 SVGAGI (reference sequence). The CDR3 spans 16 residues. The V and J ends lost 2 bases and 1 base respectively, with 12 bases between them. The CDR3 sequence is CASSYDGRFSNQPQHF. The CDR3, as DNA: TGTGCCAGCAGTTACGACGGCAGGTTCAGCAATCAGCCCCAGCATTTT.